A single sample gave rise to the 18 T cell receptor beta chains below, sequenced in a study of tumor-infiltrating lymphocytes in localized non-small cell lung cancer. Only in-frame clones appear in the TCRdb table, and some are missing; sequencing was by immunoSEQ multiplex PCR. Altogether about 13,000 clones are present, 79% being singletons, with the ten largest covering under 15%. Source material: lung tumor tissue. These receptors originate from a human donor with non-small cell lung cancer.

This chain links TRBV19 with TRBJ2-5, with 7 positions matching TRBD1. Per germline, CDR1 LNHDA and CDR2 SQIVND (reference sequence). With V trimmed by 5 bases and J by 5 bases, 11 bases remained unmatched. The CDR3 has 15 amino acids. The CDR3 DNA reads TGTGCCAGTAGTCCCTCGACAGGGTGGGGGGAGACCCAGTACTTC. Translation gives CASSPSTGWGETQYF.

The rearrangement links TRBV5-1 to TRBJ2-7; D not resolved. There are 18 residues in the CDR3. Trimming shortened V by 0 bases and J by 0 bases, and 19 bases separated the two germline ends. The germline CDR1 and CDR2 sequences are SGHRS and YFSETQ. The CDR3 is CASSLEPPRGSTSYEQYF. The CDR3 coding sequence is TGCGCCAGCAGCTTGGAGCCGCCACGTGGTAGCACCTCCTACGAGCAGTACTTC.

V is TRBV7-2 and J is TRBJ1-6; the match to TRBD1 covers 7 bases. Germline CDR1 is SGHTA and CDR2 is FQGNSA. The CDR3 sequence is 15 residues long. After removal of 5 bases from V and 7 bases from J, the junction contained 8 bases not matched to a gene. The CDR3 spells CASSPRTGGNSPLHF. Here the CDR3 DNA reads TGTGCCAGCAGCCCCCGGACAGGAGGGAATTCACCCCTCCACTTT.

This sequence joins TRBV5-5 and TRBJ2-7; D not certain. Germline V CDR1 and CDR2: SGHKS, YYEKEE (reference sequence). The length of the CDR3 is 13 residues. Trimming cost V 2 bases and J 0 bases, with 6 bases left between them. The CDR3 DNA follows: TGTGCCAGCAGCTTATATCGCTCCTACGAGCAGTACTTC. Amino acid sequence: CASSLYRSYEQYF.

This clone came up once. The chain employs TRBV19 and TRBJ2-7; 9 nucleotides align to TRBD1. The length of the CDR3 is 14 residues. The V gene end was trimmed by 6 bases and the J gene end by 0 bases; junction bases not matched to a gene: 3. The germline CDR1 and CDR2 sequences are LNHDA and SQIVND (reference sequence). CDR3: CASSLTGGSYEQYF. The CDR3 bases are TGTGCCAGTAGCCTGACAGGGGGCTCCTACGAGCAGTACTTC.

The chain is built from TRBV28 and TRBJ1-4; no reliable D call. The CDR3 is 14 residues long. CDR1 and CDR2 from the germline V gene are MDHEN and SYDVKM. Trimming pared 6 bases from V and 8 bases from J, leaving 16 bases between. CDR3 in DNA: TGTGCCAGCAGCCCCATGAGGCTTTTGGAAAAACTGTTTTTT. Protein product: CASSPMRLLEKLFF.

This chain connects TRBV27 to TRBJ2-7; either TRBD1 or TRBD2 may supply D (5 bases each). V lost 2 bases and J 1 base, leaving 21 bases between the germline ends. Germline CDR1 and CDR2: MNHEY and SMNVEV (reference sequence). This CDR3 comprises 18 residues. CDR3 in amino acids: CASSLRQSIGANSYEQYF. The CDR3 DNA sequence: TGTGCCAGCAGTTTACGACAGTCAATCGGGGCGAATTCCTACGAGCAGTACTTC.

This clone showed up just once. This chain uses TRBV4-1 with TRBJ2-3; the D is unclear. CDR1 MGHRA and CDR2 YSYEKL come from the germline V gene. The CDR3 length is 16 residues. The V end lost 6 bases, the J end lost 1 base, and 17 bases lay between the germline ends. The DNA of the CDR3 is TGCGCCAGCAGTACCCTCAGAACTGCCGGCACAGATACGCAGTATTTT. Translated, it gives CASSTLRTAGTDTQYF.

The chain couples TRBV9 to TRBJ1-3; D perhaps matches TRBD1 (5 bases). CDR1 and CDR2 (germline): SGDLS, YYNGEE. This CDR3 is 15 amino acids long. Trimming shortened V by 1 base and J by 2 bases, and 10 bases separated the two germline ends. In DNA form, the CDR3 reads TGTGCCAGCAGCGTAACGGGGGTCCCTGGAAACACCATATATTTT. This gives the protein CASSVTGVPGNTIYF.

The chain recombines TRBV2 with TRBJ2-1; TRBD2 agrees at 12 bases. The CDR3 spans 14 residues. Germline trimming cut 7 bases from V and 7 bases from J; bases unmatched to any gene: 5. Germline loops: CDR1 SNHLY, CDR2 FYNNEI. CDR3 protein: CASIPGLAGNEQFF. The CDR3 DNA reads TGTGCCAGCATCCCGGGACTAGCGGGTAATGAGCAGTTCTTC.

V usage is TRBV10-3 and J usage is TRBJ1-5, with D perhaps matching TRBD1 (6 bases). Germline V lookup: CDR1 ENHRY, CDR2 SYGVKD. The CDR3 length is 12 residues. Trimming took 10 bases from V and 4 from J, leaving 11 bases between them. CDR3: CATGEDNQPQHF. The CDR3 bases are TGTGCCACAGGGGAGGATAATCAGCCCCAGCATTTT.

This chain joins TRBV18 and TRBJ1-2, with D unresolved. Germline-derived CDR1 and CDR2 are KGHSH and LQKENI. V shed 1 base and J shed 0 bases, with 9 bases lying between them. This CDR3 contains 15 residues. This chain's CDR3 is CASSPRPAPNYGYTF. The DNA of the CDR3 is TGTGCCAGCTCACCACGGCCAGCTCCTAACTATGGCTACACCTTC.

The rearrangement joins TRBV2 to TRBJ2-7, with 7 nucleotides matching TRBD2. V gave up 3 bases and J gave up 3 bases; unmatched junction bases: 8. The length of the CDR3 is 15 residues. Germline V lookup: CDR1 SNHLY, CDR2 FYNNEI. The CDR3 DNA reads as TGTGCCAGCAGTGATCCGGCCGGGGGGAGCTACGAGCAGTACTTC. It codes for CASSDPAGGSYEQYF.

In DNA, the CDR3 is TGTGCCAGCAGCTTGGGACCAGCCACAGATACGCAGTATTTT. It translates to CASSLGPATDTQYF. This chain uses TRBV7-2 with TRBJ2-3, with D tentatively TRBD1 or TRBD2 (5 bases each). Germline CDR1 is SGHTA and CDR2 is FQGNSA. Trimming left V 3 bases short and J 2 bases short, with 9 bases between. The CDR3 extends over 14 amino acids.

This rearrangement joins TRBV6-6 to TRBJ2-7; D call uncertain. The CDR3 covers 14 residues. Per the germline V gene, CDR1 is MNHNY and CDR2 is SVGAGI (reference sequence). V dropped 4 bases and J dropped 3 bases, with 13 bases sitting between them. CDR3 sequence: CASSLGPHIYEQYF. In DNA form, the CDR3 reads TGTGCCAGCAGTTTAGGTCCCCACATCTACGAGCAGTACTTC.

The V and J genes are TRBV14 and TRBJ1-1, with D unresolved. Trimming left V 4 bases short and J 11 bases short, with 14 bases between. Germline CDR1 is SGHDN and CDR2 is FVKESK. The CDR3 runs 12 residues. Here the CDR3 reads CASSPLGGNAFF. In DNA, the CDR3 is TGTGCCAGCAGCCCGCTAGGTGGTAACGCTTTCTTT.

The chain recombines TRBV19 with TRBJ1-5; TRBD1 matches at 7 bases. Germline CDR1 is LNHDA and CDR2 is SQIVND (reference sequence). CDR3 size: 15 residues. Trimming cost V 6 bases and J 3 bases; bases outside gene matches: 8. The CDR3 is CASSIRDSLNQPQHF. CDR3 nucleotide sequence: TGTGCCAGTAGCATCCGGGACAGCCTCAATCAGCCCCAGCATTTT.

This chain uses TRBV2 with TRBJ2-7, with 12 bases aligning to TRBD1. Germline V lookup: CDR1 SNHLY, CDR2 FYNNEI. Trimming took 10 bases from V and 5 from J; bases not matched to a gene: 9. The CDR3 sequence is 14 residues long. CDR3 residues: CAINSGQGANEQYF. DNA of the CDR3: TGTGCCATCAACTCGGGACAGGGGGCCAACGAGCAGTACTTC.